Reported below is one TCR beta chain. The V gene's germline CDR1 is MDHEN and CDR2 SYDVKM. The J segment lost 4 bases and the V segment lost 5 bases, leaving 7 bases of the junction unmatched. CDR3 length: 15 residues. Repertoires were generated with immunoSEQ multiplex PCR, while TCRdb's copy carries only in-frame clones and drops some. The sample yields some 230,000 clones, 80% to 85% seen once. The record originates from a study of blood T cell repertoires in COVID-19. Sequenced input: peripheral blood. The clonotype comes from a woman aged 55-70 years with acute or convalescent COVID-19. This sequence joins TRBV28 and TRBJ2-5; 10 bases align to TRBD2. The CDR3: CASSHSGGRRETQYF. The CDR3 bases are TGTGCCAGCAGTCATAGCGGGGGGCGTAGAGAGACCCAGTACTTC.